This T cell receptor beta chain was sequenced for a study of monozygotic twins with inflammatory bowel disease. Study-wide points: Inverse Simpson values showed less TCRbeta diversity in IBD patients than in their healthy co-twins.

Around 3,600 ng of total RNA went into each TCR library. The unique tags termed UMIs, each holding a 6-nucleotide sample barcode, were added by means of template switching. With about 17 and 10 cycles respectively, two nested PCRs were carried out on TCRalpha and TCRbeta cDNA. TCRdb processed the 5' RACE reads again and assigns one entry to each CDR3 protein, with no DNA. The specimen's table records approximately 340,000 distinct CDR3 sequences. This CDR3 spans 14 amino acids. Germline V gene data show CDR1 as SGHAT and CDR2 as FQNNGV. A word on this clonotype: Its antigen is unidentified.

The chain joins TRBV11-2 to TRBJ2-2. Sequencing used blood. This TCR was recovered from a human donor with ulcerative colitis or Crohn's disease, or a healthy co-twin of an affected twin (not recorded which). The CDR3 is CASSPLGNTGELFF. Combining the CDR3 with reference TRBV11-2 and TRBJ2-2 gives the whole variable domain EAGVAQSPRYKIIEKRQSVAFWCNPISGHATLYWYQQILGQGPKLLIQFQNNGVVDDSQLPKDRFSAERLKGVDSTLKIQPAKLEDSAVYLCASSPLGNTGELFFGEGSRLTVL.